The next 29 T cell receptor beta chains were all read from a single sample in a study of neoadjuvant nivolumab and ipilimumab in lung cancer. The assay was immunoSEQ multiplex PCR, and TCRdb's table has in-frame clones only and misses some. The top ten hold around 5.1% of the sample, which has fewer than 35,000 clones, 90% seen once. Material: peripheral blood, obtained after neoadjuvant nivolumab, alone or with ipilimumab, at or shortly before surgery. These receptors originate from an adult with non-small cell lung cancer.

CDR3: CSVKWEGGPMNTEAFF. The CDR3 DNA sequence: TGCAGCGTTAAGTGGGAGGGTGGACCAATGAACACTGAAGCTTTCTTT. J is TRBJ1-1 and V is TRBV29-1; no clear D gene. The CDR3 consists of 16 residues. The V end lost 5 bases, the J end lost 0 bases, and 19 bases lay between the germline ends. The germline V gene encodes CDR1 SQVTM and CDR2 ANQGSEA.

The chain employs TRBV7-9 and TRBJ2-5, with TRBD2 identical over 8 bases. The J segment lost 2 bases and the V segment lost 5 bases, leaving 13 bases of the junction unmatched. The CDR3 extends over 17 amino acids. Germline-derived CDR1 and CDR2 are SEHNR and FQNEAQ (reference sequence). CDR3 DNA: TGTGCCAGCAGCCCCCGGGTAGCGGGGCCAAATCAAGAGACCCAGTACTTC. This translates into CASSPRVAGPNQETQYF.

The rearrangement uses TRBV7-9 and TRBJ2-7, with TRBD1 matching over 9 bases. The V gene end was trimmed by 4 bases and the J gene end by 4 bases; junction bases not matched to a gene: 8. Germline assignment: CDR1 SEHNR and CDR2 FQNEAQ (reference sequence). The CDR3 is 15 amino acids. For the CDR3, the DNA is TGTGCCAGCAGCTACCCCGGACAGGGGTCGTACGAGCAGTACTTC. Translating gives CASSYPGQGSYEQYF.

The genes are TRBV7-2 and TRBJ1-5, with TRBD1 identical over 7 bases. The junction had 9 bases not matched to a gene; V was cut back by 4 bases and J by 12 bases. The CDR3 consists of 13 residues. CDR1 and CDR2 from the germline V gene are SGHTA and FQGNSA. CDR3 loop: CASSSTGLGVQHF. Written as DNA, the CDR3 is TGTGCCAGCAGCTCGACAGGGTTGGGGGTCCAGCATTTT. The full variable domain, with the rest looked up from reference TRBV7-2 and TRBJ1-5, is GAGVSQSPSNKVTEKGKDVELRCDPISGHTALYWYRQSLGQGLEFLIYFQGNSAPDKSGLPSDRFSAERTGGSVSTLTIQRTQQEDSAVYLCASSSTGLGVQHFGDGTRLSIL.

This clone was observed a few times. This sequence joins TRBV6-1 and TRBJ2-5; a weak D match, TRBD2 (6 bases). V was clipped by 6 bases and J by 5 bases, with 16 bases between them. Germline-derived CDR1 and CDR2 are MNHNS and SASEGT. This CDR3 region has 14 residues. CDR3 sequence (DNA): TGTGCCAGCAGCTTTAGCGGACAACGGGAGACCCAGTACTTC. Translating it yields CASSFSGQRETQYF.

This clone was detected once. The chain links TRBV5-1 to TRBJ2-7; possible D gene TRBD1, 6 bases. The CDR3 length is 15 residues. Deletions cut 4 bases from V and 4 bases from J, with 18 bases between. CDR1 is SGHRS, CDR2 YFSETQ, per germline. CDR3 residues: CASSPDSSLFYEQYF. The CDR3 DNA reads as TGCGCCAGCAGCCCGGACAGCTCCTTGTTTTACGAGCAGTACTTC.

This clone was seen a few times. The chain carries TRBV5-1 and TRBJ2-6; D unclear. V was cut by 0 bases and J by 0 bases, with 7 bases left in between. Germline CDR1 SGHRS, CDR2 YFSETQ. The CDR3 is made up of 16 amino acids. This chain's CDR3 is CASSLVGSSGANVLTF. As DNA, the CDR3 is TGCGCCAGCAGCTTGGTCGGGTCCTCTGGGGCCAACGTCCTGACTTTC.

The genes are TRBV2 and TRBJ2-1; D is ambiguous. Germline V gives CDR1 SNHLY, CDR2 FYNNEI. The length of the CDR3 is 12 residues. V lost 2 bases, J lost 8 bases, and 7 bases lay in between. The CDR3 loop is CASSELSDEQFF. The CDR3 coding sequence is TGTGCCAGCAGTGAATTGAGTGATGAGCAGTTCTTC.

The chain links TRBV5-1 to TRBJ1-1; the D gene is possibly TRBD1 (6 bases). Trimming stripped 4 bases from V and 5 bases from J, with 18 bases between. The CDR3 sequence is 15 residues long. CDR1 is SGHRS and CDR2 is YFSETQ in the germline V gene. The CDR3 reads CASSIDPGAGTEAFF. The CDR3 bases are TGCGCCAGCAGCATTGACCCAGGGGCCGGAACTGAAGCTTTCTTT.

CDR3 in amino acids: CASSFSGPQETQYF. DNA for the CDR3: TGTGCCAGCAGCTTTAGCGGGCCCCAAGAGACCCAGTACTTC. The V and J genes are TRBV7-2 and TRBJ2-5; 7 positions match TRBD2. This CDR3 has 14 amino acids. The V segment lost 3 bases and the J segment 1 base; nucleotides outside the gene matches: 2. Germline lookup yields CDR1 SGHTA and CDR2 FQGNSA.

The chain combines TRBV5-4 with TRBJ2-7; 7 bases are shared with TRBD1. The V gene's germline CDR1 is SGHNT and CDR2 YYREEE (reference sequence). The CDR3 sequence is 14 residues long. Trimming cost V 2 bases and J 9 bases; bases outside gene matches: 11. The DNA for the CDR3 is TGTGCCAGCAGCTTAGACCACAGGGGAAGTGGGCAGTACTTC. It translates to CASSLDHRGSGQYF.

The chain joins TRBV6-1 to TRBJ2-3; D gene unclear. Looked up from germline, CDR1 is MNHNS and CDR2 is SASEGT. V lost 1 base, J lost 5 bases, and 16 bases lay in between. This CDR3 spans 16 amino acids. The CDR3, as DNA: TGTGCCAGCAGTGAAGTAGGAAGGCTAGTTGTAGATACGCAGTATTTT. It translates to CASSEVGRLVVDTQYF.

This clone appeared once. This chain joins TRBV6-4 and TRBJ1-1; 8 nucleotides agree with TRBD1. The germline gives CDR1 MRHNA, CDR2 SNTAGT. The CDR3 is made up of 10 amino acids. Losses at the gene ends were 8 bases for V and 9 bases for J; bases not matched to a gene: 2. Written as DNA, the CDR3 is TGTGCCAGCCGACAGGGGAAAGCTTTCTTT. It translates to CASRQGKAFF.

The rearrangement links TRBV29-1 to TRBJ2-3; D is unclear. This CDR3 is 12 amino acids long. Germline V gives CDR1 SQVTM, CDR2 ANQGSEA. V gave up 5 bases and J gave up 2 bases, with 8 bases separating them. The CDR3 sequence: CSVLPTTDTQYF. DNA for the CDR3: TGCAGCGTTCTCCCCACCACAGATACGCAGTATTTT.

CDR3 protein: CSVTQGATYEQYF. In DNA, the CDR3 is TGCAGCGTAACACAGGGGGCCACCTACGAGCAGTACTTC. The rearrangement links TRBV29-1 to TRBJ2-7, with 9 bases that match TRBD1. In germline, CDR1 is SQVTM, CDR2 ANQGSEA. The ends lost 6 bases at V and 2 bases at J; junction bases unmatched: 5. This CDR3 spans 13 amino acids.

This clone was picked up one time. This chain joins TRBV30 and TRBJ1-2, with 7 bases lining up with TRBD1. The CDR3 has 16 amino acids. The J segment lost 7 bases and the V segment lost 0 bases, leaving 14 bases of the junction unmatched. Looked up from germline, CDR1 is GTSNPN and CDR2 is SVGIG (reference sequence). The CDR3 reads CAWSVSDRVIFCGYTF. The CDR3 DNA sequence: TGTGCCTGGAGTGTATCAGACAGGGTTATATTCTGTGGCTACACCTTC.

The genes are TRBV11-1 and TRBJ1-2, with D possibly TRBD1 on 6 matching bases. Germline V gene lookup returns CDR1 SGHAT and CDR2 FQDESV (reference sequence). The CDR3 length is 13 residues. V lost 5 bases to trimming and J lost 4 bases, with 11 bases between them. The CDR3 nucleotides read TGTGCCAGCAGCCAGGACAGATCCTATGGCTACACCTTC. Residues: CASSQDRSYGYTF.

This clone occurred a few times. The chain employs TRBV7-9 and TRBJ2-1; 7 bases fit TRBD2. Trimming removed 5 bases from V and 8 bases from J; junction bases left unmatched: 12. The germline V gene has CDR1 SEHNR and CDR2 FQNEAQ (reference sequence). The CDR3 runs to 15 residues. For the CDR3, the DNA is TGTGCCAGCAGCGGTTGGACTAGAGATAAGGATGAGCAGTTCTTC. Translated, it gives CASSGWTRDKDEQFF.

This clone was seen more than once but under ten times. The chain combines TRBV5-1 with TRBJ1-1; no clear D gene. The germline V gene encodes CDR1 SGHRS and CDR2 YFSETQ. The CDR3 sequence is 14 residues long. V gave up 3 bases and J gave up 4 bases, with 13 bases separating them. The CDR3 DNA reads as TGCGCCAGCAGCTGGACTCCTATCGGCACTGAAGCTTTCTTT. Translating gives CASSWTPIGTEAFF.

This chain joins TRBV7-2 and TRBJ1-3; D is uncertain. This CDR3 spans 16 amino acids. Deletions cut 5 bases from V and 0 bases from J, with 14 bases between. The germline gives CDR1 SGHTA, CDR2 FQGNSA. CDR3 sequence reads: CASSHRLTLSGNTIYF. The CDR3 bases are TGTGCCAGCAGCCACCGACTGACACTCTCTGGAAACACCATATATTTT.

The chain has TRBV18 and TRBJ1-1, with D perhaps TRBD1 (6 bases). V shed 3 bases and J shed 1 base, with 9 bases lying between them. Germline V gives CDR1 KGHSH, CDR2 LQKENI. The length of the CDR3 is 14 residues. The CDR3 region has the DNA TGTGCCAGCTCACCGACAGGCCAGAACACTGAAGCTTTCTTT. Encoded protein: CASSPTGQNTEAFF.

The chain recombines TRBV7-6 with TRBJ1-3, with D uncertain. Germline CDR1 and CDR2: SGHVS and FNYEAQ. Trimming pared 0 bases from V and 1 base from J, leaving 13 bases between. The CDR3 is 17 residues long. Written as DNA, the CDR3 is TGTGCCAGCAGCTTAGCGTCGAAAGGCCCTTCTGGAAACACCATATATTTT. Protein sequence: CASSLASKGPSGNTIYF.

The J gene is TRBJ1-2, the V gene TRBV6-1; no clear D. Trimming pared 4 bases from V and 7 bases from J, leaving 13 bases between. This CDR3 region has 13 residues. Germline V gene lookup returns CDR1 MNHNS and CDR2 SASEGT. This chain's CDR3 is CASSANMDGGYTF. DNA of the CDR3: TGTGCCAGCAGTGCAAACATGGACGGTGGCTACACCTTC.

In its sample, this clone was seen once. The V call is TRBV11-2, the J call TRBJ2-1; 8 bases match TRBD1. V was clipped by 5 bases and J by 3 bases; unmatched bases: 6. There are 15 residues in the CDR3. From germline, CDR1 is SGHAT and CDR2 FQNNGV. The CDR3 spells CASSAGTGVYNEQFF. In nucleotides, the CDR3 is TGTGCCAGCAGCGCCGGGACAGGTGTCTACAATGAGCAGTTCTTC.

The J gene is TRBJ1-1, the V gene TRBV5-1; 7 nucleotides match TRBD1. V shed 3 bases, J shed 3 bases, and the junction held 2 bases outside the gene matches. CDR3 size: 13 residues. CDR1 SGHRS and CDR2 YFSETQ come from the germline V gene. The CDR3 bases are TGCGCCAGCAGCTGGCAGGGGGACACTGAAGCTTTCTTT. As protein: CASSWQGDTEAFF.

The chain joins TRBV29-1 to TRBJ2-3; D is possibly TRBD1 (5 bases). The CDR3 totals 14 residues. V lost 0 bases to trimming and J lost 3 bases, with 10 bases between them. CDR1 SQVTM and CDR2 ANQGSEA come from the germline V gene. CDR3 nucleotides: TGCAGCGTTGAAGATGCGCAGGGAACAGATACGCAGTATTTT. Amino acids: CSVEDAQGTDTQYF.

The V and J genes are TRBV6-5 and TRBJ2-7; D might be TRBD2 (6 bases). Germline V gives CDR1 MNHEY, CDR2 SVGAGI. Trimming took off 10 bases at V and 2 bases at J, with 21 bases between the two ends. The CDR3 is made up of 15 amino acids. The CDR3, as DNA: TGTGCCACGGGAGAGGGAACATCTGGAACCTACGAGCAGTACTTC. The encoded protein is CATGEGTSGTYEQYF.

The genes are TRBV5-3 and TRBJ1-6, with 9 positions matching TRBD1. TRBV5-3 is an ORF for which the function is uncertain. The CDR3 has 13 residues. Trimming removed 6 bases from V and 17 bases from J; junction bases left unmatched: 12. CDR3 protein: CARTSNRGLKFHF. The DNA of the CDR3 is TGTGCCAGAACCTCTAACAGGGGGCTGAAATTCCACTTT.

This clone was seen a single time. The gene calls are TRBV9 and TRBJ1-1, with 8 positions matching TRBD1. CDR1 is SGDLS and CDR2 is YYNGEE in the germline V gene. V lost 5 bases, J lost 1 base, and 1 base stayed unmatched. CDR3 size: 13 residues. The CDR3 bases are TGTGCCAGCAGTGGACAGGGGAACACTGAAGCTTTCTTT. It yields the protein CASSGQGNTEAFF.